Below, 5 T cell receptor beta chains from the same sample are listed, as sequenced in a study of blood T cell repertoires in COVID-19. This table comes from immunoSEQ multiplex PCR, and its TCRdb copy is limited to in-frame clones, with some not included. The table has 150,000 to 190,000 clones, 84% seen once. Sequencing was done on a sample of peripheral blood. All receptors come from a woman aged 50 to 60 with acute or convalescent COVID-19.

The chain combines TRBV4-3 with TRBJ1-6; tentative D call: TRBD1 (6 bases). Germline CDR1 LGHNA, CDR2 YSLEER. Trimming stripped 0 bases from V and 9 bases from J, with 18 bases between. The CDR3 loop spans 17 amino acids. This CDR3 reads CASSQETRGASGSPLHF. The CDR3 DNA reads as TGCGCCAGCAGCCAAGAGACTCGGGGGGCAAGCGGTTCACCCCTCCACTTT.

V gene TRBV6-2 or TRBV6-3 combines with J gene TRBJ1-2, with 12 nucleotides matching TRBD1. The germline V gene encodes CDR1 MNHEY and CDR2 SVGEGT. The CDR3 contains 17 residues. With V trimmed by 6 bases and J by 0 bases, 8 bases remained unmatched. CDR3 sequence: CASSTGTGGTTNYGYTF. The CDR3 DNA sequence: TGTGCCAGCAGCACCGGGACAGGGGGCACTACTAACTATGGCTACACCTTC.

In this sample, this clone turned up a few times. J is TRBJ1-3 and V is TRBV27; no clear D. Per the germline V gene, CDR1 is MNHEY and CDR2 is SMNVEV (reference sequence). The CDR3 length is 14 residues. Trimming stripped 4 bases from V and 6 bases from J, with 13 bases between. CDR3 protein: CASSSARTVNTIYF. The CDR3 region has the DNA TGTGCCAGCAGTTCGGCCCGGACTGTAAACACCATATATTTT.

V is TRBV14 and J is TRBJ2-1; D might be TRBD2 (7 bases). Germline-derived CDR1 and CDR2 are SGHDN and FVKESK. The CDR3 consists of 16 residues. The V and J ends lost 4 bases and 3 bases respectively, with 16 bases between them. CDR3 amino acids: CASSRAGATLYNEQFF. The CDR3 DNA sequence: TGTGCCAGCAGCCGGGCGGGGGCAACTCTCTACAATGAGCAGTTCTTC.

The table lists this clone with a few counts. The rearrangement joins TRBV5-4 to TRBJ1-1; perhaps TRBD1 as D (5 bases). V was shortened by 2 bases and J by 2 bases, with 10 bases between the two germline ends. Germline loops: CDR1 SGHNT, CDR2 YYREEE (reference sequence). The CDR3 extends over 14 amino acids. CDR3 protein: CASSFAGQNTEAFF. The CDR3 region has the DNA TGTGCCAGCAGCTTCGCAGGGCAAAACACTGAAGCTTTCTTT.